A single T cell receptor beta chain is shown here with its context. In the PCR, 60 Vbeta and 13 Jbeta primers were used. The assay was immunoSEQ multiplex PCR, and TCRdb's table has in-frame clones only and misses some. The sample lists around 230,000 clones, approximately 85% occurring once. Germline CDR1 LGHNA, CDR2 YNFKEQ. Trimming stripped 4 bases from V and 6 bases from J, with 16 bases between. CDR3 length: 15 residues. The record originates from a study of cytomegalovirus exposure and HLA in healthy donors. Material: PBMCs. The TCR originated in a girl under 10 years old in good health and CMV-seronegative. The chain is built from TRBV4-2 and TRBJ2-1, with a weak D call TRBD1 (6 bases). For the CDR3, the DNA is TGTGCCAGCAGCCTAAGTGGGACAACCTCCAATGAGCAGTTCTTC. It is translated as CASSLSGTTSNEQFF.